A single sample gave rise to the 24 T cell receptor beta chains below, sequenced in a study of T cells in Graves' hyperthyroidism and ophthalmopathy (dated by TCRdb to about 2019). Receptors were amplified or captured by multiplex PCR. The sequencer listed for this sample is Illumina HiSeq 2000. Amplification of TCR beta CDR3 regions was carried out from RNA transcripts. A first-round RT-PCR of the TCR CDR3 used the HTBI primer set with the Qiagen OneStep RT-PCR kit. The raw public data were reprocessed by TCRdb itself: fastp quality trimming at Q25, MiXCR clonotype calling, in-frame beta chains only. Each CDR3 protein gets just one entry, which takes the most common genes and DNA from the rows behind it. This sample is represented by 660,000 or so distinct CDR3 sequences; less than 45% of them were singletons. The ten largest make up less than 8.5% of the sample. Sequenced material: peripheral blood or thyroid tissue (not recorded which). The receptor set was obtained from an adult man with Graves' disease, either hyperthyroidism or ophthalmopathy (not recorded which).

Ten or more counts support this clonotype. This chain joins TRBV19 and TRBJ1-5, with D possibly TRBD1 on 5 matching bases. Deletions cut 3 bases from V and 0 bases from J, with 9 bases between. CDR1 is LNHDA and CDR2 is SQIVND in the germline V gene (reference sequence). The CDR3 consists of 15 residues. CDR3 protein: CASSIWGGSNQPQHF. Written as DNA, the CDR3 is TGTGCCAGTAGTATCTGGGGGGGTAGCAATCAGCCCCAGCATTTT.

The sample holds a few counts of this clonotype. The V gene is TRBV12-3 or TRBV12-4, the J gene TRBJ1-5; unclear D gene. CDR3 length equals 13 residues. The V end was cut by 5 bases, the J end by 6 bases, with 11 bases between. CDR3 nucleotide sequence: TGTGCCAGCAGTCAAAATTCGGTTCAGCCCCAGCATTTT. It specifies CASSQNSVQPQHF.

This clonotype has only a few counts. This chain uses TRBV7-9 with TRBJ2-5; 8 bases agree with TRBD2. Germline V lookup: CDR1 SEHNR, CDR2 FQNEAQ (reference sequence). The CDR3 is made up of 14 amino acids. The V and J ends lost 1 base and 5 bases, in that order; junction bases with no gene match: 3. The CDR3 DNA reads as TGTGCCAGCAGCTTAGAGCCGGGGGGGGAGACCCAGTACTTC. Its protein is CASSLEPGGETQYF.

This chain connects TRBV5-6 to TRBJ2-5, with D hard to call. This CDR3 comprises 16 residues. V was pared by 0 bases and J by 1 base, with 13 bases between. Germline V CDR1 and CDR2: SGHDT, YYEEEE. The CDR3 DNA follows: TGTGCCAGCAGCTTGGGGGAACGGTCGGGCCAAGAGACCCAGTACTTC. It is translated as CASSLGERSGQETQYF. The whole variable domain, remainder taken from reference TRBV5-6 and TRBJ2-5, is DAGVTQSPTHLIKTRGQQVTLRCSPKSGHDTVSWYQQALGQGPQFIFQYYEEEERQRGNFPDRFSGHQFPNYSSELNVNALLLGDSALYLCASSLGERSGQETQYFGPGTRLLVL.

This clonotype has just a few counts. The CDR3 is CASSSHHRGDYGYTF. CDR3 nucleotides: TGTGCCAGCAGCTCACATCACAGGGGCGACTATGGCTACACCTTC. This chain connects TRBV9 to TRBJ1-2; 7 bases agree with TRBD1. The V gene end was trimmed by 4 bases and the J gene end by 3 bases; junction bases not matched to a gene: 9. CDR3 length equals 15 residues. The germline CDR1 and CDR2 sequences are SGDLS and YYNGEE.

The chain is built from TRBV10-3 and TRBJ2-5, with TRBD2 identical over 9 bases. Germline lookup yields CDR1 ENHRY and CDR2 SYGVKD. This CDR3 region has 19 residues. The trim removed 0 bases at V and 4 bases at J, leaving 15 bases unmatched. The CDR3 sequence is CAISESTSGRPGVTETQYF. CDR3 DNA sequence: TGTGCCATCAGTGAGTCGACCAGCGGGAGGCCGGGGGTGACAGAGACCCAGTACTTC.

The gene calls are TRBV9 and TRBJ1-4; D is undetermined. This CDR3 is 11 amino acids long. V was trimmed by 3 bases and J by 16 bases, leaving 13 bases between them. Per germline, CDR1 SGDLS and CDR2 YYNGEE. This CDR3 reads CASSASYGRFF. The CDR3 DNA reads TGTGCCAGCAGCGCCAGTTATGGACGGTTTTTT.

V and J are TRBV7-9 and TRBJ2-7; no clear D. CDR3 size: 11 residues. V shed 7 bases and J shed 3 bases, with 7 bases lying between them. Germline-derived CDR1 and CDR2 are SEHNR and FQNEAQ (reference sequence). The CDR3 DNA is TGTGCCAGCAACTCAGGCTACGAGCAGTACTTC. Translating it yields CASNSGYEQYF.

This clonotype was counted many times. The V call is TRBV7-3, the J call TRBJ2-2, with 11 positions matching TRBD2. The germline V gene has CDR1 SGHTA and CDR2 FQGTGA. This CDR3 has 13 residues. V was clipped by 10 bases and J by 6 bases; unmatched bases: 4. This CDR3 is CATSSGRAGELFF. DNA for the CDR3: TGTGCCACCAGTAGCGGGAGGGCCGGGGAGCTGTTTTTT.

The chain joins TRBV15 to TRBJ1-6, with 7 bases identical to TRBD1. Germline values: CDR1 LNHNV, CDR2 YYDKDF (reference sequence). Losses at the gene ends were 0 bases for V and 10 bases for J; bases not matched to a gene: 6. The CDR3 sequence is 15 residues long. CDR3 nucleotide sequence: TGTGCCACCAGCAGAGATTTACAGGGGTTATCACCCCTCCACTTT. Protein product: CATSRDLQGLSPLHF. Full variable domain (outside the CDR3, taken from reference TRBV15 and TRBJ1-6): DAMVIQNPRYQVTQFGKPVTLSCSQTLNHNVMYWYQQKSSQAPKLLFHYYDKDFNNEADTPDNFQSRRPNTSFCFLDIRSPGLGDTAMYLCATSRDLQGLSPLHFGNGTRLTVT.

This clonotype showed up just a few times. This CDR3 is CASSEGGGSGNQPQHF. The CDR3 region has the DNA TGTGCCAGTAGTGAGGGCGGGGGAAGCGGCAATCAGCCCCAGCATTTT. The rearrangement links TRBV19 to TRBJ1-5, with D perhaps matching TRBD1 (5 bases). V shed 5 bases and J shed 2 bases, with 16 bases lying between them. This CDR3 has 16 residues. CDR1 and CDR2 from the germline V gene are LNHDA and SQIVND (reference sequence).

This clonotype has just a few counts. The chain employs TRBV9 and TRBJ2-6, with no clear D. Germline V gene data show CDR1 as SGDLS and CDR2 as YYNGEE. The V end was cut by 0 bases, the J end by 0 bases, with 10 bases between. The length of the CDR3 is 17 residues. The CDR3 nucleotides are TGTGCCAGCAGCGTAGACACAGCCCTCTCTGGGGCCAACGTCCTGACTTTC. Its protein product is CASSVDTALSGANVLTF.

The chain couples TRBV6-5 to TRBJ2-6; the D gene is possibly TRBD2 (6 bases). CDR3 size: 17 residues. Germline V gives CDR1 MNHEY, CDR2 SVGAGI. Trimming stripped 2 bases from V and 1 base from J, with 12 bases between. In nucleotides, the CDR3 is TGTGCCAGCAGTTACACTCCAGGGAGGTCTGGGGCCAACGTCCTGACTTTC. Its translation: CASSYTPGRSGANVLTF.

V usage is TRBV5-1 and J usage is TRBJ1-1; 10 bases map to TRBD1. V gave up 6 bases and J gave up 3 bases; unmatched junction bases: 2. Germline CDR1 is SGHRS and CDR2 is YFSETQ. The CDR3 runs to 13 residues. CDR3 amino acids: CASTDRGHTEAFF. The CDR3, as DNA: TGCGCCAGCACCGACAGGGGGCACACTGAAGCTTTCTTT. Full variable domain (rest looked up from reference TRBV5-1 and TRBJ1-1): KAGVTQTPRYLIKTRGQQVTLSCSPISGHRSVSWYQQTPGQGLQFLFEYFSETQRNKGNFPGRFSGRQFSNSRSEMNVSTLELGDSALYLCASTDRGHTEAFFGQGTRLTVV.

This sequence joins TRBV7-2 and TRBJ1-4; tentative D call: TRBD1 (5 bases). The CDR3 consists of 16 residues. V shed 6 bases and J shed 5 bases, with 19 bases lying between them. The V gene's germline CDR1 is SGHTA and CDR2 FQGNSA. In nucleotides, the CDR3 is TGTGCCAGCAGTGAATATCCCGGGGGGGGGAATGAAAAACTGTTTTTT. Protein sequence: CASSEYPGGGNEKLFF.

The chain combines TRBV7-8 with TRBJ2-5; D gene uncertain. The germline V gene has CDR1 SGHVS and CDR2 FQNEAQ. The CDR3 extends over 14 amino acids. Trimming shortened V by 0 bases and J by 3 bases, and 8 bases separated the two germline ends. The CDR3 sequence is CASSLAGWKETQYF. The DNA of the CDR3 is TGTGCCAGCAGCTTAGCCGGGTGGAAAGAGACCCAGTACTTC.

The rearrangement joins TRBV29-1 to TRBJ1-1; 12 nucleotides match TRBD1. The J segment lost 10 bases and the V segment lost 0 bases, leaving 6 bases of the junction unmatched. The germline V gene encodes CDR1 SQVTM and CDR2 ANQGSEA. The CDR3 totals 14 residues. The CDR3 is CSVEEWGQGARAFF. Here the CDR3 DNA reads TGCAGCGTTGAAGAGTGGGGACAGGGGGCTCGAGCTTTCTTT.

This clonotype was counted a single time. The gene calls are TRBV12-3 or TRBV12-4 and TRBJ1-2; D not resolved. The germline V and J ends were trimmed by 5 bases and 11 bases, with 15 bases remaining between them. This CDR3 has 12 amino acids. The CDR3 loop reads CASSEGGTSYTF. As DNA, the CDR3 is TGTGCCAGCAGTGAGGGTGGCACCTCTTACACCTTC.

Many counts were recorded for this clonotype. The rearrangement uses TRBV9 and TRBJ1-2; D gene uncertain. V was cut by 1 base and J by 5 bases, with 15 bases left in between. The CDR3 contains 15 residues. Germline assignment: CDR1 SGDLS and CDR2 YYNGEE. CDR3 nucleotides: TGTGCCAGCAGCGTACCCCCACAGATTGATTATGGCTACACCTTC. Translating it yields CASSVPPQIDYGYTF.

This clonotype was seen ten or more times. The gene calls are TRBV20-1 and TRBJ1-5; maybe TRBD1 (6 bases). The CDR3 sequence is 14 residues long. Germline CDR1 reads DFQATT; CDR2 reads SNEGSKA (reference sequence). The V and J ends lost 6 bases and 1 base respectively, with 13 bases between them. CDR3 amino acids: CSAESRGSNQPQHF. CDR3 nucleotides: TGCAGTGCCGAAAGCAGGGGAAGCAATCAGCCCCAGCATTTT.

This clonotype occurred a few times. The rearrangement uses TRBV19 and TRBJ1-1; 9 positions agree with TRBD1. Germline V gene sequence: CDR1 LNHDA, CDR2 SQIVND (reference sequence). CDR3 size: 16 residues. V was pared by 7 bases and J by 4 bases, with 13 bases of the junction left unmatched. CDR3 region: CASIRLPGQGSTEAFF. CDR3 bases: TGTGCCAGTATTCGTTTACCGGGACAGGGATCCACTGAAGCTTTCTTT.

This clonotype was detected ten times or more. The chain uses TRBV7-7 and TRBJ1-5; D possibly corresponds to TRBD1 (6 bases). Germline V gives CDR1 SSHAT, CDR2 FNYEAQ (reference sequence). V was cut by 5 bases and J by 0 bases, with 11 bases left in between. This CDR3 contains 15 residues. For the CDR3, the DNA is TGTGCCAGCAGCGCAACAGGGTATAGCAATCAGCCCCAGCATTTT. It encodes CASSATGYSNQPQHF.

The genes are TRBV9 and TRBJ1-2, with D perhaps TRBD1 (6 bases). CDR1 SGDLS and CDR2 YYNGEE come from the germline V gene. CDR3 size: 15 residues. With 1 base removed from V and 6 bases from J, the gap between germline ends came to 16 bases. In nucleotides, the CDR3 is TGTGCCAGCAGCGTATTGACAGGAGGGTTTGATGGCTACACCTTC. This sequence encodes CASSVLTGGFDGYTF. The full variable domain, completed using reference TRBV9 and TRBJ1-2, is DSGVTQTPKHLITATGQRVTLRCSPRSGDLSVYWYQQSLDQGLQFLIQYYNGEERAKGNILERFSAQQFPDLHSELNLSSLELGDSALYFCASSVLTGGFDGYTFGSGTRLTVV.

The chain carries TRBV24-1 and TRBJ1-4; 12 bases map to TRBD1. Germline CDR1 is KGHDR and CDR2 is SFDVKD. CDR3 size: 18 residues. Losses at the gene ends were 4 bases for V and 1 base for J; bases not matched to a gene: 6. This CDR3 reads CATSDSGTGGETNEKLFF. CDR3 DNA: TGTGCCACCAGTGACTCCGGGACAGGGGGCGAAACTAATGAAAAACTGTTTTTT.